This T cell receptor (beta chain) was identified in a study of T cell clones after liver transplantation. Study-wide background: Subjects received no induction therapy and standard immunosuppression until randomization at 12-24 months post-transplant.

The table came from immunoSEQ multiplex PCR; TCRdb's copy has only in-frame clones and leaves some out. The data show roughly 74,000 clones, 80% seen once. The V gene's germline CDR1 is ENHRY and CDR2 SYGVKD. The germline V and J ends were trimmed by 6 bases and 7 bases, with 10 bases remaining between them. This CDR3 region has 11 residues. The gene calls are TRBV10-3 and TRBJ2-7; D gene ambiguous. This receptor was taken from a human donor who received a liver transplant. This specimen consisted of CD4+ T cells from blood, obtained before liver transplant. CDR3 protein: CAISISEEQYF. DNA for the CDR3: TGTGCCATCAGCATCTCGGAGGAGCAGTACTTC.